The 29 T cell receptor beta chains presented below share a single source sample, sequenced in a study of blood T cell repertoires in COVID-19. Clones were sequenced by immunoSEQ multiplex PCR, and TCRdb holds only the in-frame ones, with some missing. The sample has some 46,000 clones, roughly 73% seen once. The sample taken for sequencing was peripheral blood. The receptors were sampled from an elderly man with acute or convalescent COVID-19.

This clone appeared a few times. This chain connects TRBV28 to TRBJ1-1; 8 positions agree with TRBD1. The CDR3 is 14 residues long. Trimming took 5 bases from V and 1 from J; bases not matched to a gene: 3. Germline loops: CDR1 MDHEN, CDR2 SYDVKM. As DNA, the CDR3 is TGTGCCAGCAGTCCAGGACAGGGGAACACTGAAGCTTTCTTT. Residues: CASSPGQGNTEAFF.

The CDR3 nucleotides read TGTGCCATCAGTGGTGACAGGGGAGGCGAGCAGTACTTC. Its translation is CAISGDRGGEQYF. This sequence joins TRBV10-3 and TRBJ2-7; 8 bases are shared with TRBD1. CDR1 is ENHRY, CDR2 SYGVKD, per germline. The CDR3 extends over 13 amino acids. The V gene end was trimmed by 4 bases and the J gene end by 6 bases; junction bases not matched to a gene: 5.

The CDR3 sequence is CAWSPGSAYQETQYF. CDR3 nucleotide sequence: TGTGCCTGGAGCCCGGGAAGTGCCTACCAAGAGACCCAGTACTTC. The genes are TRBV30 and TRBJ2-5; D possibly corresponds to TRBD2 (5 bases). Trimming shortened V by 3 bases and J by 0 bases, and 14 bases separated the two germline ends. This CDR3 is built from 15 residues. Germline CDR1 is GTSNPN and CDR2 is SVGIG (reference sequence).

V and J are TRBV2 and TRBJ2-5, with 7 bases aligning to TRBD2. The CDR3 is 16 residues long. V gave up 1 base and J gave up 2 bases; unmatched junction bases: 7. CDR1 and CDR2 from the germline V gene are SNHLY and FYNNEI. The CDR3 protein is CASSEVSPAGQETQYF. The CDR3 nucleotides are TGTGCCAGCAGTGAAGTCTCTCCAGCGGGGCAAGAGACCCAGTACTTC.

This clone has only a few counts. The V call is TRBV27, the J call TRBJ2-5, with 9 bases fitting TRBD2. This CDR3 spans 16 amino acids. The germline CDR1 and CDR2 sequences are MNHEY and SMNVEV (reference sequence). Unmatched junction bases numbered 10, after V lost 6 bases and J lost 2 bases. The CDR3 is CASRDLASGDQETQYF. The CDR3 coding sequence is TGTGCCAGCAGGGACTTGGCTAGCGGGGATCAAGAGACCCAGTACTTC.

The CDR3 DNA is TGTGCCAGCAGCCCCCGAGGTAGGGGGCGAGACGAGCAGTACTTC. It yields the protein CASSPRGRGRDEQYF. The chain carries TRBV5-8 and TRBJ2-7, with 7 bases fitting TRBD1. The CDR3 is 15 amino acids. The V segment lost 4 bases and the J segment 5 bases; nucleotides outside the gene matches: 12. CDR1 and CDR2 (germline): SGHTS, YDEGEE.

The chain uses TRBV5-1 and TRBJ2-1, with D perhaps matching TRBD2 (5 bases). The germline V gene encodes CDR1 SGHRS and CDR2 YFSETQ. V lost 0 bases to trimming and J lost 7 bases, with 8 bases between them. The CDR3 is 13 residues long. The CDR3 DNA is TGCGCCAGCAGCTTGGCCGAGGGTAATGAGCAGTTCTTC. Translation: CASSLAEGNEQFF.

The chain employs TRBV4-1 and TRBJ2-7; D not resolved. The germline V gene encodes CDR1 MGHRA and CDR2 YSYEKL. The V end lost 0 bases, the J end lost 1 base, and 7 bases lay between the germline ends. The CDR3 contains 14 residues. The CDR3: CASSQDYSSYEQYF. The CDR3 nucleotides are TGCGCCAGCAGCCAAGATTACTCGTCCTACGAGCAGTACTTC.

The CDR3 DNA sequence: TGTGCCACCGCGGGGACAGGGAATTCACCCCTCCACTTT. Translated, it gives CATAGTGNSPLHF. The chain is built from TRBV6-5 and TRBJ1-6, with 9 bases fitting TRBD1. V dropped 10 bases and J dropped 7; count of bases not matched to a gene: 5. The V gene's germline CDR1 is MNHEY and CDR2 SVGAGI. CDR3 length: 13 residues.

The J gene is TRBJ2-5, the V gene TRBV6-5; 13 bases agree with TRBD2. CDR1 MNHEY and CDR2 SVGAGI come from the germline V gene. This CDR3 has 16 residues. Trimming at V came to 2 bases and at J to 4 bases, leaving 4 bases not matched to a gene. The CDR3 nucleotides are TGTGCCAGCAGTTACCGGGGACTAGCGGGAACAGAGACCCAGTACTTC. This codes for CASSYRGLAGTETQYF.

This clone was detected only a few times. This chain connects TRBV7-3 to TRBJ2-3, with 14 bases identical to TRBD2. The CDR3 is 16 amino acids. The germline V gene has CDR1 SGHTA and CDR2 FQGTGA. After removal of 2 bases from V and 7 bases from J, the junction contained 5 bases not matched to a gene. The CDR3 DNA sequence: TGTGCCAGCAGCTTAGGGGGACTAGCGGGAGTAAATACGCAGTATTTT. It yields the protein CASSLGGLAGVNTQYF.

This clone was seen only a few times. This rearrangement joins TRBV5-1 to TRBJ2-7; 8 positions agree with TRBD1. This CDR3 is 15 amino acids long. Germline V gives CDR1 SGHRS, CDR2 YFSETQ. Trimming cost V 4 bases and J 1 base; bases outside gene matches: 7. The DNA of the CDR3 is TGCGCCAGCAGCACCTGGACAGGGATTTCCTACGAGCAGTACTTC. It yields the protein CASSTWTGISYEQYF.

The rearrangement links TRBV4-2 to TRBJ1-3, with D perhaps TRBD1 (6 bases). The V end was cut by 1 base, the J end by 0 bases, with 19 bases between. The germline V gene has CDR1 LGHNA and CDR2 YNFKEQ. The CDR3 has 19 amino acids. The DNA of the CDR3 is TGTGCCAGCAGCCAAGTGACAGGCGCTTACTTTTTCTCTGGAAACACCATATATTTT. Encoded protein: CASSQVTGAYFFSGNTIYF.

The DNA of the CDR3 is TGTGCCAGCAGCCGGGGACAGGGGGCGAAGAATTCACCCCTCCACTTT. Translated, it gives CASSRGQGAKNSPLHF. J is TRBJ1-6 and V is TRBV3-1 (or the pseudogene TRBV3-2), with 12 nucleotides matching TRBD1. With 4 bases clipped from V and 7 bases from J, the junction kept 5 bases outside the gene matches. CDR1 and CDR2 from the germline V gene are LGHDT and YNNKEL (reference sequence). The CDR3 is 16 amino acids.

This clone was detected only a few times. This chain joins TRBV24-1 and TRBJ1-5; 9 nucleotides agree with TRBD1. Germline CDR1 reads KGHDR; CDR2 reads SFDVKD. This CDR3 is built from 13 residues. V dropped 5 bases and J dropped 5; count of bases not matched to a gene: 0. CDR3 sequence reads: CATSGTGDQPQHF. In DNA form, the CDR3 reads TGTGCCACCAGTGGGACAGGGGATCAGCCCCAGCATTTT.

The chain links TRBV4-1 to TRBJ2-7; 7 bases fit TRBD2. This CDR3 has 14 amino acids. Trimming took 0 bases from V and 3 from J; bases not matched to a gene: 2. Germline CDR1 MGHRA, CDR2 YSYEKL. The CDR3 is CASSQDGGGYEQYF. Written as DNA, the CDR3 is TGCGCCAGCAGCCAAGATGGGGGGGGCTACGAGCAGTACTTC.

This clone was recorded only once. The rearrangement joins TRBV13 to TRBJ2-7, with D possibly matching TRBD2 (6 bases). V was pared by 6 bases and J by 3 bases, with 18 bases between. CDR1 and CDR2 from the germline V gene are PRHDT and FYEKMQ (reference sequence). The CDR3 length is 15 residues. The CDR3 coding sequence is TGTGCCAGCAGTTTCGGGGAGGTCCACCTCTACGAGCAGTACTTC. The encoded protein is CASSFGEVHLYEQYF.

This chain connects TRBV28 to TRBJ2-7; unclear D gene. Germline V CDR1 and CDR2: MDHEN, SYDVKM. With 8 bases removed from V and 4 bases from J, the gap between germline ends came to 15 bases. This CDR3 comprises 13 residues. In DNA form, the CDR3 reads TGTGCCAGCGGGCAGCCAACTCCGTACGAGCAGTACTTC. Protein sequence: CASGQPTPYEQYF.

The chain links TRBV9 to TRBJ1-3; D is perhaps TRBD1 (5 bases). Germline CDR1 SGDLS, CDR2 YYNGEE. V dropped 2 bases and J dropped 2 bases, with 11 bases sitting between them. The CDR3 is made up of 15 amino acids. CDR3 DNA: TGTGCCAGCAGCGTTGGCAGGGCACCTGGAAACACCATATATTTT. Its protein product is CASSVGRAPGNTIYF.

This chain uses TRBV4-2 with TRBJ1-1; D possibly corresponds to TRBD1 (6 bases). This CDR3 is 17 amino acids long. With 4 bases removed from V and 0 bases from J, the gap between germline ends came to 18 bases. The germline V gene encodes CDR1 LGHNA and CDR2 YNFKEQ. Written as DNA, the CDR3 is TGTGCCAGCAGCCGCATACAGGGTTTTACCATGAACACTGAAGCTTTCTTT. It codes for CASSRIQGFTMNTEAFF.

The V gene is TRBV27, the J gene TRBJ2-7, with 7 bases that match TRBD1. This CDR3 is 15 amino acids long. Germline CDR1 is MNHEY and CDR2 is SMNVEV (reference sequence). Trimming cost V 5 bases and J 5 bases; bases outside gene matches: 12. CDR3 DNA sequence: TGTGCCAGCAGTATAGACGACAGGGTAGAGAACGAGCAGTACTTC. Amino acid sequence: CASSIDDRVENEQYF.

The chain uses TRBV7-6 and TRBJ2-7, with TRBD1 identical over 9 bases. The V and J ends lost 0 bases and 5 bases, in that order; junction bases with no gene match: 5. Per germline, CDR1 SGHVS and CDR2 FNYEAQ. This CDR3 contains 15 residues. In DNA form, the CDR3 reads TGTGCCAGCAGCTTAGCGCTTGGACAGGGGAACGAGCAGTACTTC. It is translated as CASSLALGQGNEQYF.

V is TRBV7-2 and J is TRBJ2-1, with 11 positions matching TRBD2. CDR1 SGHTA and CDR2 FQGNSA come from the germline V gene. The CDR3 loop spans 13 amino acids. V was clipped by 8 bases and J by 6 bases; unmatched bases: 3. In DNA, the CDR3 is TGTGCCAGCTCACTAGCGGGAGCCAATGAGCAGTTCTTC. Its protein is CASSLAGANEQFF.

This rearrangement joins TRBV5-6 to TRBJ2-1; possible D gene TRBD1, 8 bases. CDR1 is SGHDT, CDR2 YYEEEE, per germline. This CDR3 has 16 residues. Deletions cut 3 bases from V and 2 bases from J, with 15 bases between. The CDR3 bases are TGTGCCAGCAGCTGGGGGGGACAGGACCCCTACAATGAGCAGTTCTTC. This encodes CASSWGGQDPYNEQFF.

The chain couples TRBV5-1 to TRBJ1-6, with D hard to call. V was trimmed by 4 bases and J by 7 bases, leaving 18 bases between them. This CDR3 contains 16 residues. Germline assignment: CDR1 SGHRS and CDR2 YFSETQ. Here the CDR3 DNA reads TGCGCCAGCAGCCTTGGAGGGAGTTTGGGGAATTCACCCCTCCACTTT. It is translated as CASSLGGSLGNSPLHF.

The sample holds a few counts of this clone. The chain employs TRBV7-3 and TRBJ2-3, with D possibly matching TRBD2 (6 bases). This CDR3 region has 15 residues. Germline V gene lookup returns CDR1 SGHTA and CDR2 FQGTGA. V lost 6 bases, J lost 0 bases, and 13 bases lay in between. The CDR3 is CASSSPGTSTDTQYF. In nucleotides, the CDR3 is TGTGCCAGCAGTTCCCCCGGGACTAGCACAGATACGCAGTATTTT.

The CDR3 DNA sequence: TGTGCCAGCAGCCCGACTAGCGACAATGAGCAGTTCTTC. Its translation: CASSPTSDNEQFF. The chain is built from TRBV11-2 and TRBJ2-1, with 8 positions matching TRBD2. The germline gives CDR1 SGHAT, CDR2 FQNNGV. The trim removed 5 bases at V and 5 bases at J, leaving 2 bases unmatched. This CDR3 contains 13 residues.

This clone came up a few times. The V call is TRBV27, the J call TRBJ2-7, with 8 nucleotides matching TRBD1. Trimming cost V 5 bases and J 5 bases; bases outside gene matches: 11. This CDR3 is 15 amino acids long. The germline CDR1 and CDR2 sequences are MNHEY and SMNVEV (reference sequence). The CDR3 reads CASSVDRGPRNEQYF. Here the CDR3 DNA reads TGTGCCAGCAGTGTAGACAGGGGACCTCGTAACGAGCAGTACTTC.

This clone appeared a few times. The chain uses TRBV30 and TRBJ2-7; 7 bases are shared with TRBD2. Looked up from germline, CDR1 is GTSNPN and CDR2 is SVGIG (reference sequence). This CDR3 spans 17 amino acids. Trimming at V came to 2 bases and at J to 3 bases, leaving 16 bases not matched to a gene. This CDR3 is CAWSPPGGGLGRYEQYF. The CDR3 bases are TGTGCCTGGAGTCCGCCGGGAGGAGGGCTGGGGCGCTACGAGCAGTACTTC.